One and the same sample provided the 21 T cell receptor beta chains below, sequenced in a study of radiation and T cells in renal cell carcinoma. Assay: immunoSEQ multiplex PCR; the TCRdb copy retains only in-frame clones and omits some. In the table there are approximately 83,000 clones, 70% to 90% of which are singletons. Time point described: blood 4 weeks post-SBRT, at nephrectomy. Treatment indicated: 15 Gy SBRT to primary tumor, nephrectomy 4 weeks later. The starting material was blood, obtained from a patient whose treatment included radiotherapy and nephrectomy. These receptors all stem from a man aged 50-60 years with renal cell carcinoma.

The genes are TRBV18 and TRBJ1-4; TRBD1 aligns across 10 bases. The CDR3 is 14 amino acids. Germline assignment: CDR1 KGHSH and CDR2 LQKENI. The J segment lost 8 bases and the V segment lost 6 bases, leaving 6 bases of the junction unmatched. The CDR3 protein is CASSAGTGVEKLFF. The CDR3 DNA sequence: TGTGCCAGCTCGGCCGGGACAGGGGTGGAAAAACTGTTTTTT.

This chain links TRBV6-6 with TRBJ2-7, with 8 positions matching TRBD1. Looked up from germline, CDR1 is MNHNY and CDR2 is SVGAGI (reference sequence). The CDR3 extends over 15 amino acids. V dropped 6 bases and J dropped 4; count of bases not matched to a gene: 11. CDR3 bases: TGTGCCAGCAGCTTCTCAGGACAGGGCGTGTACGAGCAGTACTTC. Its protein is CASSFSGQGVYEQYF.

The genes are TRBV28 and TRBJ1-1, with D hard to call. V was cut by 7 bases and J by 7 bases, with 10 bases left in between. The CDR3 consists of 11 residues. Germline CDR1 reads MDHEN; CDR2 reads SYDVKM. The CDR3 DNA follows: TGTGCCAGCATCGGGTTGGATGAAGCTTTCTTT. Amino acid sequence: CASIGLDEAFF.

The chain links TRBV5-1 to TRBJ1-1; D is perhaps TRBD1 (6 bases). Trimming removed 4 bases from V and 0 bases from J, with 19 bases in between. The CDR3 has 17 residues. Germline CDR1 is SGHRS and CDR2 is YFSETQ. The CDR3 region is CASSVIPGGGMNTEAFF. DNA of the CDR3: TGCGCCAGCAGCGTAATTCCCGGGGGCGGAATGAACACTGAAGCTTTCTTT.

This chain links TRBV5-8 with TRBJ2-2; 8 positions agree with TRBD1. V shed 0 bases and J 3 bases; nucleotides not matched to a gene: 4. The germline CDR1 and CDR2 sequences are SGHTS and YDEGEE. The CDR3 covers 16 residues. CDR3 sequence: CASSLGTGWDTGELFF. DNA of the CDR3: TGTGCCAGCAGCTTGGGGACAGGGTGGGACACCGGGGAGCTGTTTTTT. Supplemented by reference TRBV5-8 and TRBJ2-2, the full variable domain reads EAGVTQSPTHLIKTRGQQATLRCSPISGHTSVYWYQQALGLGLQFLLWYDEGEERNRGNFPPRFSGRQFPNYSSELNVNALELEDSALYLCASSLGTGWDTGELFFGEGSRLTVL.

The gene calls are TRBV19 and TRBJ2-7, with 8 bases identical to TRBD1. CDR1 is LNHDA and CDR2 is SQIVND in the germline V gene (reference sequence). Germline trimming cut 3 bases from V and 4 bases from J; bases unmatched to any gene: 2. This CDR3 spans 13 amino acids. The CDR3 coding sequence is TGTGCCAGTAGTATTCAGGGGGCTTACGAGCAGTACTTC. It is translated as CASSIQGAYEQYF.

This clone was seen a handful of times. The chain combines TRBV2 with TRBJ2-1, with unresolved D. The CDR3 loop spans 13 amino acids. CDR1 and CDR2 (germline): SNHLY, FYNNEI. Trimming removed 1 base from V and 9 bases from J, with 10 bases in between. CDR3 amino acids: CASSEGGFGEQFF. DNA for the CDR3: TGTGCCAGCAGTGAAGGGGGATTTGGTGAGCAGTTCTTC.

J is TRBJ2-2 and V is TRBV5-1, with TRBD1 matching over 9 bases. This CDR3 has 15 amino acids. Per germline, CDR1 SGHRS and CDR2 YFSETQ. J gave up 5 bases and V 0 bases, and 2 bases lay outside the gene matches. The CDR3 loop reads CASSLDRGHTGELFF. The CDR3 DNA follows: TGCGCCAGCAGCTTGGACAGGGGGCATACCGGGGAGCTGTTTTTT.

The chain couples TRBV6-5 to TRBJ2-7; 10 bases align to TRBD1. V gave up 4 bases and J gave up 1 base; unmatched junction bases: 4. The CDR3 covers 15 residues. Per germline, CDR1 MNHEY and CDR2 SVGAGI. Here the CDR3 DNA reads TGTGCCAGCAGTTCGGACAGGGGGACATCCTACGAGCAGTACTTC. This translates into CASSSDRGTSYEQYF.

The rearrangement links TRBV6-1 to TRBJ2-5; 12 bases are a match to TRBD2. Germline-derived CDR1 and CDR2 are MNHNS and SASEGT. After removal of 7 bases from V and 7 bases from J, the junction contained 7 bases not matched to a gene. The CDR3 length is 14 residues. The CDR3 region is CASTLAGGLWTQYF. In DNA form, the CDR3 reads TGTGCCAGCACGCTAGCGGGGGGGCTTTGGACCCAGTACTTC.

This chain joins TRBV5-1 and TRBJ2-5; a possible D gene is TRBD1 (5 bases). V shed 0 bases and J shed 9 bases, with 12 bases lying between them. Germline V gene sequence: CDR1 SGHRS, CDR2 YFSETQ. The CDR3 extends over 13 amino acids. The CDR3 DNA sequence: TGCGCCAGCAGCTTGGATGCAGGGAAATCCCAGTACTTC. Translation gives CASSLDAGKSQYF.

The gene calls are TRBV25-1 and TRBJ2-5; D remains ambiguous. The CDR3 is 11 amino acids. Trimming removed 6 bases from V and 5 bases from J, with 7 bases in between. Per the germline V gene, CDR1 is MGHDK and CDR2 is SYGVNS. This chain's CDR3 is CASRGFETQYF. CDR3 nucleotides: TGTGCCAGCAGGGGTTTTGAGACCCAGTACTTC.

The chain couples TRBV13 to TRBJ1-1; 8 bases map to TRBD1. The CDR3 totals 15 residues. Germline-derived CDR1 and CDR2 are PRHDT and FYEKMQ (reference sequence). V lost 4 bases and J lost 4; bases outside the gene matches: 8. The CDR3 protein is CASSSPTGGITEAFF. For the CDR3, the DNA is TGTGCCAGCAGCTCCCCAACAGGGGGAATCACTGAAGCTTTCTTT.

The rearrangement links TRBV27 to TRBJ1-5, with 9 bases that match TRBD1. The trim removed 1 base at V and 5 bases at J, leaving 0 bases unmatched. CDR1 MNHEY and CDR2 SMNVEV come from the germline V gene (reference sequence). This CDR3 is 14 amino acids long. The CDR3 DNA sequence: TGTGCCAGCAGTTTATACAGGGGGCATCAGCCCCAGCATTTT. Translated: CASSLYRGHQPQHF.

This clone was seen only a few times. The J gene is TRBJ1-2, the V gene TRBV28; 11 positions agree with TRBD1. V was clipped by 4 bases and J by 6 bases; unmatched bases: 7. Germline assignment: CDR1 MDHEN and CDR2 SYDVKM. The CDR3 extends over 15 amino acids. The CDR3 DNA reads as TGTGCCAGCAGTTCCGGGACAGGGGGATCGAATGGCTACACCTTC. Translating it yields CASSSGTGGSNGYTF.

V and J are TRBV4-2 and TRBJ2-1; the match to TRBD2 covers 12 bases. The J segment lost 10 bases and the V segment lost 0 bases, leaving 4 bases of the junction unmatched. Germline V gene sequence: CDR1 LGHNA, CDR2 YNFKEQ. The CDR3 loop spans 15 amino acids. The CDR3 DNA sequence: TGTGCCAGCAGCCAAGATAGGCTAGCGGGAGGGGAGCAGTTCTTC. This encodes CASSQDRLAGGEQFF.

J is TRBJ1-6 and V is TRBV6-5; TRBD1 matches 7 bases. This CDR3 contains 16 residues. Trimming took 0 bases from V and 10 from J; bases not matched to a gene: 9. The germline V gene has CDR1 MNHEY and CDR2 SVGAGI. DNA of the CDR3: TGTGCCAGCAGTTACTCGACAGGGATCGGGAGCTCACCCCTCCACTTT. As protein: CASSYSTGIGSSPLHF.

The chain couples TRBV19 to TRBJ2-1, with 10 positions matching TRBD2. Germline loops: CDR1 LNHDA, CDR2 SQIVND (reference sequence). The CDR3 totals 17 residues. Losses at the gene ends were 5 bases for V and 2 bases for J; bases not matched to a gene: 9. Here the CDR3 reads CASSSRTSGNPYNEQFF. The CDR3 coding sequence is TGTGCCAGTAGTTCGAGGACTAGCGGCAATCCCTACAATGAGCAGTTCTTC.

This clone appeared a few times. This chain uses TRBV30 with TRBJ2-3, with 11 bases fitting TRBD2. Trimming at V came to 4 bases and at J to 1 base, leaving 16 bases not matched to a gene. The CDR3 sequence is 19 residues long. Germline CDR1 GTSNPN, CDR2 SVGIG (reference sequence). The CDR3 bases are TGTGCCTGGAACCTGAGGGGGACTAGCGGATACGACCGCACAGATACGCAGTATTTT. Translated, it gives CAWNLRGTSGYDRTDTQYF.

The chain uses TRBV5-1 and TRBJ1-4; the match to TRBD1 covers 11 bases. This CDR3 is 15 amino acids long. Germline CDR1 is SGHRS and CDR2 is YFSETQ. With V trimmed by 1 base and J by 7 bases, 3 bases remained unmatched. CDR3 coding DNA: TGCGCCAGCAGCTTGCAAGGACAGGGGGCTGAAAAACTGTTTTTT. Translated: CASSLQGQGAEKLFF.

The V and J genes are TRBV9 and TRBJ2-3; D call uncertain. This CDR3 contains 16 residues. CDR1 is SGDLS, CDR2 YYNGEE, per germline. The V and J ends lost 2 bases and 0 bases respectively, with 13 bases between them. CDR3 coding DNA: TGTGCCAGCAGCGTGGGTAGCTACCCGAGCACAGATACGCAGTATTTT. Protein sequence: CASSVGSYPSTDTQYF.